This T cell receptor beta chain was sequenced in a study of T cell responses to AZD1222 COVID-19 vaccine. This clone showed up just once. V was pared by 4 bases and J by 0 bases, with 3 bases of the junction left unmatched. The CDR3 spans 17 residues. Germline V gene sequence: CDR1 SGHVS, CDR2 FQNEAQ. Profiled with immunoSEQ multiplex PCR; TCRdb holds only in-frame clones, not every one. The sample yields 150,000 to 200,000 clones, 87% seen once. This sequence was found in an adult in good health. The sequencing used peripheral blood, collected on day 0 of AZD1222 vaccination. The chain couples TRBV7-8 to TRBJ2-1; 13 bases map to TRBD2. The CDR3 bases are TGTGCCAGCAGCTCCCGACTAGCGGGAGGCTCCTACAATGAGCAGTTCTTC. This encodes CASSSRLAGGSYNEQFF.